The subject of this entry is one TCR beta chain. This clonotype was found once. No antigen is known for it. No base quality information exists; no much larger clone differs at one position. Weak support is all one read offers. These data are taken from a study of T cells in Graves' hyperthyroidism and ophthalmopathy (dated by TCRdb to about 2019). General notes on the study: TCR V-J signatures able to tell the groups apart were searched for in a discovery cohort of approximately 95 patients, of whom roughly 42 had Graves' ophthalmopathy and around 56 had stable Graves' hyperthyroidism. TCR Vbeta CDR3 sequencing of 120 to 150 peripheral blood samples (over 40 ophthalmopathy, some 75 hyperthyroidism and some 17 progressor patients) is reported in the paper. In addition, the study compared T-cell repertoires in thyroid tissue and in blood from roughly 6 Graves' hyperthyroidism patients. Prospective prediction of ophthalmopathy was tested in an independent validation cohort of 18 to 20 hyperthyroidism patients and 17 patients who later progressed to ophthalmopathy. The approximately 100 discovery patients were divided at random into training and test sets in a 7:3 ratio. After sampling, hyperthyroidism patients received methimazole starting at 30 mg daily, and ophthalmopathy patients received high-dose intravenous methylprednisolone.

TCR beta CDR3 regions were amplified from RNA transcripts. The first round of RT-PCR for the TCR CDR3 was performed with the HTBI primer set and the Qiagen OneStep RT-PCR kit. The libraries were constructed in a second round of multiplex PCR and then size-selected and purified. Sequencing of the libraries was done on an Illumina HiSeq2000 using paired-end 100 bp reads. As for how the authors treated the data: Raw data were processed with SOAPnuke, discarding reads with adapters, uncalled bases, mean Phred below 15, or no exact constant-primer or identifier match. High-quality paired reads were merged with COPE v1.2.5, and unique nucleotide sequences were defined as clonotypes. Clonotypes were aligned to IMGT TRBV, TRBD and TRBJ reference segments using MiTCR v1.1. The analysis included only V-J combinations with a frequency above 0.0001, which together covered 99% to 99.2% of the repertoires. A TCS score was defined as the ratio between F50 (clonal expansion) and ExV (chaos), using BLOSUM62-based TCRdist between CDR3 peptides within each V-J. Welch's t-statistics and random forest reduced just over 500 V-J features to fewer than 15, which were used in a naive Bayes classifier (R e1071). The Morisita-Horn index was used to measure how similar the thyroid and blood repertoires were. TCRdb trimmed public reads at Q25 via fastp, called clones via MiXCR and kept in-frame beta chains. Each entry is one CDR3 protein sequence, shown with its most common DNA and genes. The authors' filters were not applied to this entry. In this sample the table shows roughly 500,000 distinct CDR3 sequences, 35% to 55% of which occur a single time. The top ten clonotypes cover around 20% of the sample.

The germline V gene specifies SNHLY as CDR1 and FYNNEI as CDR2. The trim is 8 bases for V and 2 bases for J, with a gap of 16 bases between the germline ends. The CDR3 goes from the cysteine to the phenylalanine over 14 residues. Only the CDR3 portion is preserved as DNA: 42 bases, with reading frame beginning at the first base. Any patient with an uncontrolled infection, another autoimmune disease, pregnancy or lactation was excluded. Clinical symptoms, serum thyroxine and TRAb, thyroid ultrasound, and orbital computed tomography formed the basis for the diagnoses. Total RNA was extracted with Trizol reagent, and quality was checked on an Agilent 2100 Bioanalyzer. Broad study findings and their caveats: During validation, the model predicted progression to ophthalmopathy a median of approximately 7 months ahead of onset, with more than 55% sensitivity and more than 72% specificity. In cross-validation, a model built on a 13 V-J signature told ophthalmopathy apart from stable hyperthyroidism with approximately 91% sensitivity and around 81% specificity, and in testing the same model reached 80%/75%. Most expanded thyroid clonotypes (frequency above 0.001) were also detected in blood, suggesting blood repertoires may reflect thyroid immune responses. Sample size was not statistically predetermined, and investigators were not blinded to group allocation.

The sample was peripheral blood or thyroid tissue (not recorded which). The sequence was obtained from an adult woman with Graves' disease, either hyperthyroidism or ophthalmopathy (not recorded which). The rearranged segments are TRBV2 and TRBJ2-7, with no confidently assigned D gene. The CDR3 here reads CASLVWASTYEQYF. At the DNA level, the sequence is TGTGCCAGCTTAGTTTGGGCCTCGACCTACGAGCAGTACTTC.